The 13 T cell receptor beta chains reported below all come from one sample, sequenced in a study of T cells in Graves' hyperthyroidism and ophthalmopathy. RNA transcripts were the template for amplifying TCR beta CDR3 regions. First-round RT-PCR with HTBI primers amplified the TCR CDR3 region. In TCRdb, the multiplex PCR reads were re-called with MiXCR into one record per CDR3 protein. The data show 650,000 to 800,000 distinct CDR3 sequences, 45% seen once. Source material: peripheral blood or thyroid tissue (not recorded which). The receptors derive from an adult man with Graves' disease, either hyperthyroidism or ophthalmopathy (not recorded which).

On this clonotype: A much larger clone is a single base away; this may be a read error. V is TRBV7-9 and J is TRBJ2-7; no reliable D call. This CDR3 contains 13 residues. CDR1 is SEHNR and CDR2 is FQNEAQ in the germline V gene (reference sequence). The CDR3 here is CAGSLLRLTEQYF. DNA for the CDR3: TGTGCCGGCAGCCTGCTCCGACTCACAGAGCAGTACTTC.

The rearrangement joins TRBV24-1 to TRBJ2-7; D not resolved. This CDR3 is 14 amino acids long. Looked up from germline, CDR1 is KGHDR and CDR2 is SFDVKD. V lost 4 bases, J lost 0 bases, and 9 bases lay in between. In DNA form, the CDR3 reads TGTGCCACCAGTGAAGGACCGGGCTCCTACGAGCAGTACTTC. The encoded protein is CATSEGPGSYEQYF.

This rearrangement joins TRBV10-3 to TRBJ2-7; tentatively, D is TRBD2 (5 bases). CDR3 length equals 13 residues. The germline gives CDR1 ENHRY, CDR2 SYGVKD. The V and J ends lost 3 bases and 3 bases respectively, with 9 bases between them. This chain's CDR3 is CAISEGSVYEQYF. The DNA for the CDR3 is TGTGCCATCAGTGAAGGGAGTGTCTACGAGCAGTACTTC.

This clonotype was recorded once. V is TRBV19 and J is TRBJ1-4; tentative D call: TRBD1 (5 bases). The CDR3 contains 15 residues. Germline V gives CDR1 LNHDA, CDR2 SQIVND (reference sequence). Trimming removed 3 bases at V and 8 bases at J, with 16 bases between. The CDR3 spells CASSILSSGLEKLFF. CDR3 DNA: TGTGCCAGTAGTATCCTATCGTCAGGGCTCGAAAAACTGTTTTTT.

The gene calls are TRBV29-1 and TRBJ1-6; 8 nucleotides agree with TRBD1. Germline V CDR1 and CDR2: SQVTM, ANQGSEA. V shed 1 base and J 10 bases; nucleotides not matched to a gene: 9. The CDR3 totals 15 residues. DNA of the CDR3: TGCAGCGTTGAAGTGCAGGGGGCCGGGATGTCACCCCTCCACTTT. Protein product: CSVEVQGAGMSPLHF.

The V and J genes are TRBV7-6 and TRBJ2-5; weak D call: TRBD1 (6 bases). The CDR3 totals 14 residues. The ends were cut back, 1 base at V and 9 bases at J, with 15 bases in the middle. Germline V gene lookup returns CDR1 SGHVS and CDR2 FNYEAQ. The CDR3 region has the DNA TGTGCCAGCAGCTTAGGGCAGGTCGGACAGCCCCAGTACTTC. Residues: CASSLGQVGQPQYF.

This clonotype was observed a few times. CDR3 nucleotide sequence: TGTGCCAGCAGCCGCTTGAGGGGTTGGGAAAAACTGTTTTTT. This sequence encodes CASSRLRGWEKLFF. The rearrangement joins TRBV2 to TRBJ1-4, with D perhaps TRBD1 (5 bases). The V gene lost 6 bases and the J gene lost 8 bases, with 16 bases spanning the gap. CDR1 SNHLY and CDR2 FYNNEI come from the germline V gene. CDR3 length equals 14 residues.

The sample holds a few counts of this clonotype. The chain recombines TRBV5-1 with TRBJ2-2; D is undetermined. The CDR3 loop spans 15 amino acids. The ends were cut back, 2 bases at V and 1 base at J, with 9 bases in the middle. CDR1 is SGHRS and CDR2 is YFSETQ in the germline V gene. CDR3 protein: CASSFKLLNTGELFF. The CDR3 bases are TGCGCCAGCAGCTTCAAGCTTCTGAACACCGGGGAGCTGTTTTTT.

This clonotype was picked up a small number of times. The J gene is TRBJ2-7, the V gene TRBV7-9, with a tentative D call TRBD2 (6 bases). Looked up from germline, CDR1 is SEHNR and CDR2 is FQNEAQ (reference sequence). V was clipped by 6 bases and J by 2 bases, with 17 bases between them. The CDR3 is 15 residues long. The CDR3 is CASSAGTGNTYEQYF. In nucleotides, the CDR3 is TGTGCCAGCAGTGCGGGGACGGGAAATACCTACGAGCAGTACTTC.

The V gene is TRBV24-1, the J gene TRBJ2-5; 12 bases align to TRBD2. This CDR3 is 18 amino acids long. From germline, CDR1 is KGHDR and CDR2 SFDVKD. J lost 1 base, V lost 5 bases, and 10 bases had no gene match. The CDR3 nucleotides are TGTGCCACCAGTGGTCCGTTCGGACTAGCGGGAAGCCAAGAGACCCAGTACTTC. Translating gives CATSGPFGLAGSQETQYF.

J is TRBJ1-1 and V is TRBV5-1; D uncertain. The CDR3 loop spans 13 amino acids. The V end lost 0 bases, the J end lost 6 bases, and 9 bases lay between the germline ends. Germline-derived CDR1 and CDR2 are SGHRS and YFSETQ. The CDR3 DNA is TGCGCCAGCAGCTTGGGTGGCCGCTCTGAAGCTTTCTTT. Encoded protein: CASSLGGRSEAFF.

The sample holds many counts of this clonotype. CDR3 amino acids: CASSQDPGSPLHF. The DNA of the CDR3 is TGTGCCAGCAGCCAAGATCCTGGTTCACCCCTCCACTTT. The V gene is TRBV14, the J gene TRBJ1-6; D uncertain. This CDR3 has 13 residues. Germline values: CDR1 SGHDN, CDR2 FVKESK. V shed 0 bases and J shed 9 bases, with 6 bases lying between them.

This clonotype has only a few counts. This chain joins TRBV19 and TRBJ1-5, with TRBD1 as a possible D gene (6 bases). The V and J ends lost 7 bases and 2 bases respectively, with 21 bases between them. The CDR3 sequence is 17 residues long. CDR1 and CDR2 from the germline V gene are LNHDA and SQIVND (reference sequence). CDR3: CASKLGQGSLRNQPQHF. CDR3 coding DNA: TGTGCCAGTAAACTCGGGCAGGGGTCTTTGCGCAATCAGCCCCAGCATTTT.